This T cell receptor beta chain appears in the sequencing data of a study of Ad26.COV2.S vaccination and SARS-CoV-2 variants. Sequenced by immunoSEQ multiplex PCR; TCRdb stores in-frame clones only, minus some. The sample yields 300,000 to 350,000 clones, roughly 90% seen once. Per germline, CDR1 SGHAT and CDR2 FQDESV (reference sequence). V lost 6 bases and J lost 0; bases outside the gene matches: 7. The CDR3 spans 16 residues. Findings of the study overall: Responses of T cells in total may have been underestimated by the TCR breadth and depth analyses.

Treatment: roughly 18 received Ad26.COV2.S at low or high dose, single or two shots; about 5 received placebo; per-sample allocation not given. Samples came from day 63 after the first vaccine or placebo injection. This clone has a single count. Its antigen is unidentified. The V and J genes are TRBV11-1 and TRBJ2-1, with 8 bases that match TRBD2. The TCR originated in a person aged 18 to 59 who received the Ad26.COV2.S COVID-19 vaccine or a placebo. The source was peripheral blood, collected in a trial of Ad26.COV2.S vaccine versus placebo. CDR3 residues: CASSPGLGGSYNEQFF. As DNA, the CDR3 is TGTGCCAGCAGTCCGGGACTAGGGGGCTCCTACAATGAGCAGTTCTTC.